This T cell receptor (beta chain) was sequenced for a study of T cell responses to AZD1222 COVID-19 vaccine. Overall study: Pooled together were second doses at about 4 or about 12 weeks. Study results and limitations: Breadth and depth of Spike-specific TCRs rose after two AZD1222 doses. Clonal diversity was possibly underestimated, and the donors were mostly white British, with more females. Spike as a whole was targeted by vaccine-associated CD4 TCRs, dominant at 160-218 and 743-854.

The CDR3 contains 11 residues. Germline assignment: CDR1 DFQATT and CDR2 SNEGSKA (reference sequence). Deletions cut 6 bases from V and 7 bases from J, with 12 bases between. Repertoires were generated with immunoSEQ multiplex PCR, while TCRdb's copy carries only in-frame clones and drops some. The data show over 75,000 clones, 80% to 90% seen once. On this clone itself: Its cognate antigen is unknown.

The TCR was taken from an adult in good health. The sequenced sample was peripheral blood, obtained on day 0 of AZD1222 vaccination. V and J are TRBV20-1 and TRBJ1-2, with D uncertain. This CDR3 is CSAVHKSGYTF. The CDR3 DNA follows: TGCAGTGCCGTACACAAGTCTGGCTACACCTTC.